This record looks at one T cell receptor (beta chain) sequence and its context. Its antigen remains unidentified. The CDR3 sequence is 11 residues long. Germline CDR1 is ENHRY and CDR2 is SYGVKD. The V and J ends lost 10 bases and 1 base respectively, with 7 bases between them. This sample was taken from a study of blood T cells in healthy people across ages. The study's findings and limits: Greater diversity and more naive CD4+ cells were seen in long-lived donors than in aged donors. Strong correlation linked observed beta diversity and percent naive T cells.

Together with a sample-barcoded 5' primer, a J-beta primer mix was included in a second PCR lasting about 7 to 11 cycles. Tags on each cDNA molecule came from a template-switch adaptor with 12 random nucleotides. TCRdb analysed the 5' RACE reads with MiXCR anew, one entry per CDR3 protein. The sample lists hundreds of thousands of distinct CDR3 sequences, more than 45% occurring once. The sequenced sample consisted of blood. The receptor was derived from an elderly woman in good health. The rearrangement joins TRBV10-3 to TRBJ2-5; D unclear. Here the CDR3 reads CATSGQETQYF. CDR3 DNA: TGTGCCACTAGTGGCCAAGAGACCCAGTACTTC.